This T cell receptor beta chain was observed in a study of blood T cell repertoires in COVID-19. Study-level background: Some COVID-19 samples were acute and others convalescent; all came from the United States, Italy and Spain.

CDR1 and CDR2 (germline): DFQATT, SNEGSKA (reference sequence). Trimming cost V 3 bases and J 1 base, with 11 bases left between them. The CDR3 spans 14 residues. The data were produced by immunoSEQ multiplex PCR, yet TCRdb's version contains in-frame clones alone and is incomplete. The sample lists some 320,000 clones; 87% were seen once. J is TRBJ2-3 and V is TRBV20-1; possibly TRBD2 for D (5 bases). The source material was PBMCs or T cells enriched from blood (not recorded which). The source of this sequence is a woman in her twenties or thirties who had recovered from COVID-19. CDR3 residues: CSASGSEGTDTQYF. CDR3 nucleotides: TGCAGTGCTAGTGGTTCGGAGGGCACAGATACGCAGTATTTT.